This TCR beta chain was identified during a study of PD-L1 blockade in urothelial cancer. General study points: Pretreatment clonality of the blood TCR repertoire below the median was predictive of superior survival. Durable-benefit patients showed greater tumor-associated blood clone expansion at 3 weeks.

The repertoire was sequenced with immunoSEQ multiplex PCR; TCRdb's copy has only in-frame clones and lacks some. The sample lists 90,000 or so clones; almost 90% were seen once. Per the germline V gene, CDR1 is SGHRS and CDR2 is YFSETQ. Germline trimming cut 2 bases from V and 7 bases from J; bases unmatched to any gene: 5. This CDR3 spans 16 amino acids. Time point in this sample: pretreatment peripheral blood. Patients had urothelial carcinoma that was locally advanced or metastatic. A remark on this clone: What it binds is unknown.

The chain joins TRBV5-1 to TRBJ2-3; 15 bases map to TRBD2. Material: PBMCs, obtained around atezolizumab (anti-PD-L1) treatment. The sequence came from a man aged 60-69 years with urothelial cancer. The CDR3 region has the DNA TGCGCCAGCAGCTTCTGGACTAGCGGGGGGGCAAATACGCAGTATTTT. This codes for CASSFWTSGGANTQYF.